The next 20 T cell receptor beta chains were all read from a single sample in a study of blood T cell repertoires in COVID-19. The method was immunoSEQ multiplex PCR; TCRdb's version includes in-frame clones alone and lacks a portion of them. The sample lists about 210,000 clones; around 82% were seen once. The sequenced sample consisted of peripheral blood. The source is a woman in her 40s with acute or convalescent COVID-19.

This clone was seen more than once but under ten times. The V call is TRBV12-5, the J call TRBJ1-3, with TRBD1 matching 7 bases. The germline V gene encodes CDR1 LGHNT and CDR2 FRNRAP. The CDR3 totals 15 residues. V was pared by 8 bases and J by 0 bases, with 7 bases of the junction left unmatched. This CDR3 reads CASSRGGSSGNTIYF. DNA of the CDR3: TGTGCTAGTTCTAGAGGGGGCTCCTCTGGAAACACCATATATTTT.

V gene TRBV14 combines with J gene TRBJ2-1; TRBD2 matches at 12 bases. The CDR3 spans 17 residues. Trimming at V came to 3 bases and at J to 8 bases, leaving 11 bases not matched to a gene. Germline CDR1 SGHDN, CDR2 FVKESK. The CDR3 reads CASSQPGLAGFLDEQFF. The CDR3 bases are TGTGCCAGCAGCCAGCCCGGACTAGCGGGGTTCTTAGATGAGCAGTTCTTC.

The V call is TRBV30, the J call TRBJ1-1, with D hard to call. CDR3 length equals 14 residues. V was cut by 5 bases and J by 4 bases, with 17 bases left in between. Germline CDR1 and CDR2: GTSNPN and SVGIG (reference sequence). Written as DNA, the CDR3 is TGTGCCTGGTTATCCCTCTCGACTGGCACTGAAGCTTTCTTT. It yields the protein CAWLSLSTGTEAFF. The full variable domain, rest sourced from reference TRBV30 and TRBJ1-1, is SQTIHQWPATLVQPVGSPLSLECTVEGTSNPNLYWYRQAAGRGLQLLFYSVGIGQISSEVPQNLSASRPQDRQFILSSKKLLLSDSGFYLCAWLSLSTGTEAFFGQGTRLTVV.

This clone has just one count. This sequence joins TRBV7-6 and TRBJ2-1; tentative D call: TRBD2 (5 bases). CDR1 and CDR2 (germline): SGHVS, FNYEAQ. Trimming took off 5 bases at V and 7 bases at J, with 9 bases between the two ends. The CDR3 sequence is 12 residues long. Here the CDR3 reads CASSRRKNEQFF. The CDR3 bases are TGTGCCAGCAGCCGGAGGAAGAATGAGCAGTTCTTC.

CDR3 loop: CASSQRTSGGTNEKLFF. The CDR3 DNA is TGTGCCAGCAGCCAAAGGACTTCAGGGGGGACTAATGAAAAACTGTTTTTT. The chain links TRBV3-1 (or the pseudogene TRBV3-2) to TRBJ1-4; 7 nucleotides agree with TRBD1. CDR3 size: 17 residues. Germline values: CDR1 LGHDT, CDR2 YNNKEL (reference sequence). The J segment lost 2 bases and the V segment lost 2 bases, leaving 8 bases of the junction unmatched.

This chain uses TRBV7-8 with TRBJ1-6; 7 bases map to TRBD1. The junction had 7 bases not matched to a gene; V was cut back by 5 bases and J by 0 bases. Germline V gene lookup returns CDR1 SGHVS and CDR2 FQNEAQ. The CDR3 is made up of 17 amino acids. CDR3 coding DNA: TGTGCCAGCAGCCCGCGACAGGGACACTCCTATAATTCACCCCTCCACTTT. Protein sequence: CASSPRQGHSYNSPLHF.

The CDR3 sequence: CASQLASGSYNEQFF. CDR3 sequence (DNA): TGTGCCAGCCAACTAGCGTCGGGCTCCTACAATGAGCAGTTCTTC. This chain joins TRBV6-4 and TRBJ2-1; 7 bases are shared with TRBD2. The junction had 7 bases not matched to a gene; V was cut back by 8 bases and J by 0 bases. Germline lookup yields CDR1 MRHNA and CDR2 SNTAGT. CDR3 length: 15 amino acids.

The chain joins TRBV4-3 to TRBJ1-2; 9 bases align to TRBD1. This CDR3 comprises 17 residues. Germline V CDR1 and CDR2: LGHNA, YSLEER. V was pared by 0 bases and J by 4 bases, with 9 bases of the junction left unmatched. The chain's CDR3 is CASSQEGTGPSIYGYTF. Here the CDR3 DNA reads TGCGCCAGCAGCCAAGAGGGGACAGGGCCCTCTATCTATGGCTACACCTTC.

The J gene is TRBJ2-3, the V gene TRBV27, with 8 bases matching TRBD2. Per the germline V gene, CDR1 is MNHEY and CDR2 is SMNVEV (reference sequence). This CDR3 is built from 11 residues. The V and J ends lost 5 bases and 14 bases, in that order; junction bases with no gene match: 6. CDR3 bases: TGTGCCAGCAGTCCGGGACTAGTTCGGTATTTT. Its translation: CASSPGLVRYF.

This clone was detected a few times. The chain has TRBV6-5 and TRBJ1-1, with D possibly being TRBD1 (5 bases). Germline V gene sequence: CDR1 MNHEY, CDR2 SVGAGI. Trimming removed 5 bases at V and 1 base at J, with 11 bases between. The CDR3 is 14 amino acids. CDR3 residues: CASSRDRRNTEAFF. CDR3 nucleotides: TGTGCCAGCAGTCGCGACAGAAGGAACACTGAAGCTTTCTTT.

The chain couples TRBV30 to TRBJ2-4, with 10 bases matching TRBD2. The trim removed 2 bases at V and 4 bases at J, leaving 5 bases unmatched. The CDR3 has 15 residues. Germline V gene data show CDR1 as GTSNPN and CDR2 as SVGIG (reference sequence). CDR3 in amino acids: CAWSSGRAEKNIQYF. The CDR3 coding sequence is TGTGCCTGGAGTAGCGGGAGGGCCGAAAAAAACATTCAGTACTTC.

V and J are TRBV10-1 and TRBJ2-5; possible D gene TRBD1, 5 bases. CDR1 and CDR2 from the germline V gene are WNHNN and SYGVQD (reference sequence). This CDR3 has 13 residues. V dropped 4 bases and J dropped 5 bases, with 11 bases sitting between them. In DNA, the CDR3 is TGCGCCAGCAGTGGACAGCTCGGGGAGACCCAGTACTTC. Translating it yields CASSGQLGETQYF.

This clone has more than one count but fewer than ten. The chain links TRBV19 to TRBJ2-7; 7 bases are a match to TRBD2. CDR3 length: 16 amino acids. Germline V gives CDR1 LNHDA, CDR2 SQIVND (reference sequence). V was clipped by 7 bases and J by 2 bases; unmatched bases: 14. In DNA, the CDR3 is TGTGCCAGTACCCAAACCGTGGGAGGGTGGCCCTACGAGCAGTACTTC. This translates into CASTQTVGGWPYEQYF.

The rearrangement uses TRBV6-5 and TRBJ1-2; D is unresolved. Trimming removed 2 bases at V and 7 bases at J, with 8 bases between. The CDR3 covers 12 residues. CDR1 and CDR2 from the germline V gene are MNHEY and SVGAGI. Here the CDR3 reads CASSYPGAGYTF. The CDR3 DNA is TGTGCCAGCAGTTACCCGGGTGCTGGCTACACCTTC.

The V gene is TRBV5-6, the J gene TRBJ2-7; 7 bases are a match to TRBD2. With V trimmed by 5 bases and J by 3 bases, 5 bases remained unmatched. CDR1 is SGHDT and CDR2 is YYEEEE in the germline V gene. The CDR3 spans 13 residues. The CDR3 sequence is CASRWTGGYEQYF. In DNA, the CDR3 is TGTGCCAGCAGATGGACGGGGGGCTACGAGCAGTACTTC.

The rearrangement links TRBV5-6 to TRBJ1-4; 12 bases map to TRBD1. With 1 base clipped from V and 5 bases from J, the junction kept 12 bases outside the gene matches. There are 19 residues in the CDR3. Germline V gives CDR1 SGHDT, CDR2 YYEEEE. CDR3 region: CASSLWDRGLLFSNEKLFF. The CDR3 nucleotides are TGTGCCAGCAGCTTGTGGGACAGGGGGCTTCTTTTCTCAAATGAAAAACTGTTTTTT. The full variable domain, completed using reference TRBV5-6 and TRBJ1-4, is DAGVTQSPTHLIKTRGQQVTLRCSPKSGHDTVSWYQQALGQGPQFIFQYYEEEERQRGNFPDRFSGHQFPNYSSELNVNALLLGDSALYLCASSLWDRGLLFSNEKLFFGSGTQLSVL.

In its sample, this clone was seen a few times. The V gene is TRBV6-6, the J gene TRBJ1-1, with D perhaps matching TRBD1 (5 bases). The V gene's germline CDR1 is MNHNY and CDR2 SVGAGI (reference sequence). The CDR3 is made up of 15 amino acids. Trimming took 6 bases from V and 3 from J, leaving 17 bases between them. CDR3 coding DNA: TGTGCCAGCAGCCACAACGGGGGGTTTTACACTGAAGCTTTCTTT. Its protein product is CASSHNGGFYTEAFF.

In its sample, this clone was seen a few times. CDR3 bases: TGTGCCATCAGCCCTACTAGCGGGAGCGATACGCAGTATTTT. Residues: CAISPTSGSDTQYF. The chain recombines TRBV10-3 with TRBJ2-3; 11 bases map to TRBD2. The germline CDR1 and CDR2 sequences are ENHRY and SYGVKD. The ends lost 6 bases at V and 6 bases at J; junction bases unmatched: 5. There are 14 residues in the CDR3.

V and J are TRBV15 and TRBJ1-1; D is perhaps TRBD1 (5 bases). V was cut by 1 base and J by 6 bases, with 15 bases left in between. The CDR3 extends over 15 amino acids. The germline V gene has CDR1 LNHNV and CDR2 YYDKDF (reference sequence). For the CDR3, the DNA is TGTGCCACCAGCAGAGTTCCCTTTGACAGCGCTGAAGCTTTCTTT. It specifies CATSRVPFDSAEAFF.

The J gene is TRBJ1-1, the V gene TRBV5-8, with TRBD1 as a possible D gene (6 bases). The CDR3 extends over 14 amino acids. In germline, CDR1 is SGHTS, CDR2 YDEGEE. V was pared by 6 bases and J by 1 base, with 13 bases between. CDR3 nucleotides: TGTGCCAGCACCTACTTCAGGGGGAACACTGAAGCTTTCTTT. Residues: CASTYFRGNTEAFF.